This TCR beta chain comes out of a study of T-cell memory formation after mild COVID-19. TCRdb redid the calling of the 5' RACE reads with MiXCR, one entry per CDR3 protein. Counted here are over 400,000 distinct CDR3 sequences, less than 25% occurring once; the ten biggest clones make up less than 15%. The CDR3 loop spans 13 amino acids. Trimming removed 3 bases at V and 6 bases at J, with 8 bases between. The V call is TRBV12-3 or TRBV12-4, the J call TRBJ2-2; a possible D gene is TRBD2 (6 bases). This receptor was identified in an adult woman who had mild COVID-19 (a few samples of this study predate the infection). Cell type and time point are not known. Specimen: PBMCs or a T cell subset sorted from them (not recorded which). The CDR3 loop reads CASSFLAPGELFF. As DNA, the CDR3 is TGTGCCAGCAGTTTCCTAGCGCCCGGGGAGCTGTTTTTT.